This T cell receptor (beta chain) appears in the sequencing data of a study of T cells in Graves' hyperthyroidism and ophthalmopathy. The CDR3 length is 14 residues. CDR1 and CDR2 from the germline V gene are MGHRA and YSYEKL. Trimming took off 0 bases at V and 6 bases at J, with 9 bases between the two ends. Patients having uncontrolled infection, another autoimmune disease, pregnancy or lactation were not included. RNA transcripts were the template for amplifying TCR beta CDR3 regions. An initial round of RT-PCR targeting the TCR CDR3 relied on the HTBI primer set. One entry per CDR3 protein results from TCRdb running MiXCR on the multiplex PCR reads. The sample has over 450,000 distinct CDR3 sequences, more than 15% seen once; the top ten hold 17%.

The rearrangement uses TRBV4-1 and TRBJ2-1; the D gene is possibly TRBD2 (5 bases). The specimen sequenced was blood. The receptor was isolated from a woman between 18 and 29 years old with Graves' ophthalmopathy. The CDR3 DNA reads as TGCGCCAGCAGCCAAGATCAAGGAGGCAATGAGCAGTTCTTC. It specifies CASSQDQGGNEQFF.